This T cell receptor beta chain was observed in a study of cytomegalovirus exposure and HLA in healthy donors. Study as a whole: Researchers previously reported finding about 110 million unique TCR beta sequences from approximately 190 million T cells.

For this clone: What it recognizes is unknown.

Findings and caveats of the study: According to an earlier analysis, most TCR beta V segments yielded productive rearrangements about 90% or about 30% of the time. Rare TCR sequences dominated, though some public TCRs recurred in many donors. More clonal expansion characterized HLA-associated TCR beta chains than equally common others in a later analysis.

The CDR3 consists of 17 residues. Researchers ran the PCR with 60 Vbeta and 13 Jbeta primers. Some clones are missing from TCRdb's copy, which holds only in-frame ones; the method was immunoSEQ multiplex PCR. The top ten hold roughly 10% of the sample, which has under 250,000 clones, approximately 83% seen once. The clonotype originates from a woman in her 50s in good health and CMV-seropositive. Sequencing was carried out using PBMCs. The V gene is TRBV21-1, the J gene TRBJ2-6; the table gives TRBD1 as D, unverified against the DNA. TRBV21-1 is given as a pseudogene. In DNA, the CDR3 is TGTGCCAGCAGTTCTTGGGGCCCAAACTCTGGGGCCAACGTCCTGACTTTC. It yields the protein CASSSWGPNSGANVLTF.